This T cell receptor beta chain was captured in a study of T cells in Graves' hyperthyroidism and ophthalmopathy. Across the study: Peripheral blood was acquired at first diagnosis, ahead of any therapy whatsoever.

On this clonotype: Its cognate antigen is unknown.

This CDR3 is 13 amino acids long. From germline, CDR1 is WSHSY and CDR2 SAAADI. Deletions cut 6 bases from V and 3 bases from J, with 11 bases between. The CDR3 regions of TCR beta were amplified from RNA transcripts. Carried out on the TCR CDR3, a first-round RT-PCR used the HTBI primer set. TCRdb re-analysed the multiplex PCR reads in MiXCR, keeping a single row per CDR3 protein. The sample lists about 480,000 distinct CDR3 sequences; roughly an eighth were seen once. Absence of ophthalmopathy progression within 18 months defined stable Graves' hyperthyroidism. Broader study findings: For ophthalmopathy, model prediction preceded onset by a median 6.5 months.

Source material: blood. The rearrangement links TRBV10-2 to TRBJ1-1; D remains unclear. This clonotype was sampled from a woman between 18 and 30 years old with Graves' hyperthyroidism. In DNA form, the CDR3 reads TGCGCCAGCAGCGTAGAGAAGTACACTGAAGCTTTCTTT. Residues: CASSVEKYTEAFF.